Listed here are 18 T cell receptor beta chains from one sample, sequenced in a study of shared clonotypes between healthy human individuals. TCRdb's table, derived via immunoSEQ multiplex PCR, lists solely in-frame clones and lacks some. The sample records 800,000 to 1,200,000 clones, 75% to 80% being singletons. Sequenced sample: memory CD4+ T cells from PBMCs. Specified subset: CD45RA-negative fraction. Receptor source: a man aged 18 to 35 in good health. Some clones in this sample may be carry-over from other donors' samples.

The chain links TRBV7-9 to TRBJ2-7; 7 nucleotides line up with TRBD1. The CDR3 is 14 amino acids. Germline assignment: CDR1 SEHNR and CDR2 FQNEAQ (reference sequence). V was pared by 0 bases and J by 6 bases, with 5 bases of the junction left unmatched. The CDR3 loop reads CASSLAGGRFEQYF. The CDR3 DNA is TGTGCCAGCAGCTTAGCAGGGGGCAGGTTCGAGCAGTACTTC.

The chain combines TRBV7-9 with TRBJ2-7; a possible D gene is TRBD1 (5 bases). V was pared by 0 bases and J by 11 bases, with 11 bases between. The CDR3 runs 12 residues. Germline values: CDR1 SEHNR, CDR2 FQNEAQ (reference sequence). CDR3: CASSLAGQLEYF. CDR3 coding DNA: TGTGCCAGCAGCTTAGCGGGGCAGTTGGAGTACTTC. The whole variable domain, remainder taken from reference TRBV7-9 and TRBJ2-7, is DTGVSQNPRHKITKRGQNVTFRCDPISEHNRLYWYRQTLGQGPEFLTYFQNEAQLEKSRLLSDRFSAERPKGSFSTLEIQRTEQGDSAMYLCASSLAGQLEYFGPGTRLTVT.

In regard to this clone: Other nucleotide sequences in the sample specify the same CDR3. The chain combines TRBV11-3 with TRBJ2-6; D unresolved. Germline CDR1 reads SGHNT; CDR2 reads YENEEA. The CDR3 is 13 amino acids. Trimming pared 1 base from V and 4 bases from J, leaving 2 bases between. The CDR3 here is CASSLAGANVLTF. The CDR3 DNA reads TGTGCCAGCAGCTTAGCCGGGGCCAACGTCCTGACTTTC.

V is TRBV9 and J is TRBJ1-2; the D gene is possibly TRBD1 (5 bases). In germline, CDR1 is SGDLS, CDR2 YYNGEE. CDR3 length equals 15 residues. V shed 3 bases and J shed 4 bases, with 16 bases lying between them. The CDR3 DNA reads as TGTGCCAGCAGCGCCGCCACCCAGGGATTCTATGGCTACACCTTC. Translating it yields CASSAATQGFYGYTF.

The chain recombines TRBV6-5 with TRBJ1-5, with 9 bases matching TRBD1. V was clipped by 6 bases and J by 11 bases; unmatched bases: 11. Germline CDR1 reads MNHEY; CDR2 reads SVGAGI. CDR3 length: 14 amino acids. CDR3 loop: CASRGTGKSGAQHF. In nucleotides, the CDR3 is TGTGCCAGCAGAGGGACAGGGAAGTCAGGGGCCCAGCATTTT.

This clone was observed a single time. This rearrangement joins TRBV11-3 to TRBJ2-2; TRBD2 might be the D (6 bases). This CDR3 region has 15 residues. Trimming shortened V by 4 bases and J by 5 bases, and 14 bases separated the two germline ends. Germline-derived CDR1 and CDR2 are SGHNT and YENEEA. CDR3 region: CASSYQRGGTGELFF. The CDR3 DNA is TGTGCCAGCAGCTACCAGCGTGGGGGGACCGGGGAGCTGTTTTTT.

In nucleotides, the CDR3 is TGTGCCAGCAGCTTGGCGGGAGGGGGGGAGGAGACCCAGTACTTC. As protein: CASSLAGGGEETQYF. The chain has TRBV7-2 and TRBJ2-5; 9 bases align to TRBD2. J lost 5 bases, V lost 3 bases, and 7 bases had no gene match. The CDR3 sequence is 15 residues long. Germline CDR1 is SGHTA and CDR2 is FQGNSA.

The gene calls are TRBV13 and TRBJ2-5; D possibly uses TRBD1 or TRBD2 (5 bases each). Germline assignment: CDR1 PRHDT and CDR2 FYEKMQ (reference sequence). This CDR3 has 15 residues. V was clipped by 2 bases and J by 2 bases, with 12 bases between them. The CDR3 loop reads CASSLLGVGQETQYF. In DNA form, the CDR3 reads TGTGCCAGCAGCTTACTGGGGGTCGGGCAAGAGACCCAGTACTTC.

This clone appeared a single time. The chain recombines TRBV2 with TRBJ2-3; TRBD2 aligns across 15 bases. After removal of 10 bases from V and 1 base from J, the junction contained 12 bases not matched to a gene. The CDR3 has 18 residues. Germline values: CDR1 SNHLY, CDR2 FYNNEI. This CDR3 is CATITGLAGGLGTDTQYF. The CDR3 DNA reads as TGTGCCACTATCACGGGACTAGCGGGAGGCCTAGGCACAGATACGCAGTATTTT.

This chain uses TRBV10-1 with TRBJ2-1; TRBD2 aligns across 9 bases. Germline CDR1 is WNHNN and CDR2 is SYGVQD (reference sequence). J was trimmed by 10 bases and V by 6 bases; bases with no gene match: 10. There are 14 residues in the CDR3. CDR3 nucleotides: TGCGCCAGCAGCTGGGGACTAGCAATAAACGAGCAGTTCTTC. This sequence encodes CASSWGLAINEQFF.

This clone was detected only once. The rearrangement uses TRBV2 and TRBJ2-1; 11 nucleotides match TRBD2. This CDR3 contains 15 residues. Germline lookup yields CDR1 SNHLY and CDR2 FYNNEI. With 6 bases clipped from V and 8 bases from J, the junction kept 9 bases outside the gene matches. The CDR3 DNA is TGTGCCAGCAGCGCTTCTAGCGGGAGGATGTATGAGCAGTTCTTC. Amino acid sequence: CASSASSGRMYEQFF.

This clone occurred a few times. The chain couples TRBV7-9 to TRBJ1-5, with 9 bases that match TRBD1. CDR3 length: 14 amino acids. V shed 5 bases, J shed 4 bases, and the junction held 3 bases outside the gene matches. Germline V gene data show CDR1 as SEHNR and CDR2 as FQNEAQ (reference sequence). The chain's CDR3 is CASSRTGENQPQHF. As DNA, the CDR3 is TGTGCCAGCAGCAGGACAGGGGAAAATCAGCCCCAGCATTTT. The full variable domain, with the rest looked up from reference TRBV7-9 and TRBJ1-5, is DTGVSQNPRHKITKRGQNVTFRCDPISEHNRLYWYRQTLGQGPEFLTYFQNEAQLEKSRLLSDRFSAERPKGSFSTLEIQRTEQGDSAMYLCASSRTGENQPQHFGDGTRLSIL.

The V call is TRBV11-2, the J call TRBJ2-7; D remains ambiguous. Germline CDR1 is SGHAT and CDR2 is FQNNGV. This CDR3 spans 13 amino acids. V shed 5 bases and J shed 5 bases, with 13 bases lying between them. Here the CDR3 reads CASSTLVRHEQYF. CDR3 bases: TGTGCCAGCAGCACACTTGTTCGGCACGAGCAGTACTTC.

V gene TRBV12-5 combines with J gene TRBJ2-2, with 8 bases identical to TRBD1. CDR1 and CDR2 (germline): LGHNT, FRNRAP. The CDR3 has 16 residues. The J segment lost 2 bases and the V segment lost 3 bases, leaving 5 bases of the junction unmatched. The CDR3 spells CASGFFGTGNTGELFF. The CDR3 DNA is TGTGCTAGTGGTTTTTTTGGGACAGGAAACACCGGGGAGCTGTTTTTT.

This chain joins TRBV5-4 and TRBJ2-1, with 8 bases fitting TRBD1. There are 14 residues in the CDR3. Germline CDR1 is SGHNT and CDR2 is YYREEE (reference sequence). J gave up 6 bases and V 4 bases, and 6 bases lay outside the gene matches. CDR3 sequence (DNA): TGTGCCAGCAGCGAAAGGACAGGGTCCAATGAGCAGTTCTTC. Its translation is CASSERTGSNEQFF.

This chain connects TRBV7-9 to TRBJ1-1, with D hard to call. V was cut by 6 bases and J by 0 bases, with 14 bases left in between. Germline values: CDR1 SEHNR, CDR2 FQNEAQ (reference sequence). The CDR3 runs to 15 residues. The CDR3 DNA follows: TGTGCCAGCAGTCTCATGGGAGCCATGAACACTGAAGCTTTCTTT. It yields the protein CASSLMGAMNTEAFF.

The V and J genes are TRBV5-4 and TRBJ2-1, with D possibly matching TRBD2 (6 bases). V was trimmed by 4 bases and J by 2 bases, leaving 10 bases between them. CDR1 is SGHNT, CDR2 YYREEE, per germline (reference sequence). This CDR3 comprises 14 residues. As DNA, the CDR3 is TGTGCCAGCAGCCATCGACTAGCCTACAATGAGCAGTTCTTC. Residues: CASSHRLAYNEQFF.

The chain uses TRBV28 and TRBJ2-3, with 9 bases aligning to TRBD2. Germline values: CDR1 MDHEN, CDR2 SYDVKM. Trimming removed 2 bases from V and 3 bases from J; junction bases left unmatched: 6. The CDR3 is 16 amino acids. CDR3: CASSLRPAGGTDTQYF. The DNA of the CDR3 is TGTGCCAGCAGTTTAAGACCTGCGGGAGGGACAGATACGCAGTATTTT.